The rows below give T cell receptor beta chains drawn from one sample of a study of regulatory T cells in long-lasting Graves disease. MiXCR, run by TCRdb on the multiplex PCR reads, gives a single entry per CDR3 protein. Of 250,000 or so distinct CDR3 sequences detected, 15% to 20% appear once; the ten largest clones hold 14%. These data also formed part of another study, on T cells in Graves' hyperthyroidism and ophthalmopathy.

The sequencing here drew on peripheral blood mononuclear cells (PBMCs), taken at new diagnosis, from a patient treated with antithyroid drugs. The receptors shown here come from a woman under 40 with Graves disease. CDR3s include the opening cysteine and the closing phenylalanine or tryptophan. The D gene is left open where the match is weak. Clone size is shown for a subset of rows, as once, few, many or a class of expanded clone.

>many|TRBJ1-6|TRBV11-1|-
TGTGCCAGCAGCTCCGGCTATAATTCACCCCTCCACTTT
CASSSGYNSPLHF
>many|TRBJ2-7|TRBV20-1|-
TGCAGTGCTAGAGAGGAATCAAGCTCCTACGAGCAGTACTTC
CSAREESSSYEQYF
>many|TRBJ2-3|TRBV5-1|TRBD2
TGCGCCAGCAGCGCGGGGGGCGACACAGATACGCAGTATTTT
CASSAGGDTDTQYF
>-|TRBJ2-2|TRBV10-3|-
TGTGCCATCAGTGATATAATAGGGACCGTTAAAATGGGTGCCGGGGAGCTGTTTTTT
CAISDIIGTVKMGAGELFF
>many|TRBJ1-2|TRBV2|-
TGTGCCAGCAGTGCATTTTTAGGCTACACCTTC
CASSAFLGYTF
>many|TRBJ2-7|TRBV7-9|TRBD1
TGTGCCAGCAGCCGCAACCAGGGGGCGATGGAGCAGTACTTC
CASSRNQGAMEQYF
>many|TRBJ2-3|TRBV20-1|-
TGCAGTGCTAGAGTTAGTGGCGATACGCAGTATTTT
CSARVSGDTQYF
>-|TRBJ2-7|TRBV7-9|TRBD1
TGTGCCAGCACCCGGGACAGGGGAGCCTACGAGCAGTACTTC
CASTRDRGAYEQYF
>many|TRBJ2-1|TRBV3-1|TRBD1
TGTGCCAGCAGCCAAGATCAGTACGGACAGGGTGCCTACAATGAGCAGTTCTTC
CASSQDQYGQGAYNEQFF
>many|TRBJ1-3|TRBV9|-
TGTGCCAGCAGCGCTAGACCGGGAGGTAGTGGAAACACCATATATTTT
CASSARPGGSGNTIYF
>-|TRBJ1-2|TRBV5-1|-
TGCGCCAGCAGCTTGGTTTCAAAAGCTAACTATGGCTACACCTTC
CASSLVSKANYGYTF
>many|TRBJ2-7|TRBV12-3/TRBV12-4|-
TGTGCCAGCAGCCCCACAGGGAATCGCCGAGAGCAGTACTTC
CASSPTGNRREQYF
>many|TRBJ1-4|TRBV20-1|-
TGCAGTGCTAGTCCGCGGAGGGTCGATGAAAAACTGTTTTTT
CSASPRRVDEKLFF
>-|TRBJ1-6|TRBV6-5|TRBD1
TGTGCCAGCAGTTCCAACAGGGGAGGAAATTCACCCCTCCACTTT
CASSSNRGGNSPLHF
>many|TRBJ1-2|TRBV12-3/TRBV12-4|-
TGTGCCAGCGGGGATGGAGGACTGCACTATGGCTACACCTTC
CASGDGGLHYGYTF
>many|TRBJ1-6|TRBV3-1|-
TGTGCCAGCAGCCAAGACCTGGGACTCGGCGTTGACTCCTATAATTCACCCCTCCACTTT
CASSQDLGLGVDSYNSPLHF
>many|TRBJ1-6|TRBV5-5|-
TGTGCCAGCAGCTTGGCAGGGGTAGGTTCACCCCTCCACTTT
CASSLAGVGSPLHF
>many|TRBJ2-1|TRBV20-1|TRBD2
TGCAGTGCTCGACAGGTAGCGGGGGGCGGAAATGAGCAGTTCTTC
CSARQVAGGGNEQFF
>many|TRBJ1-2|TRBV6-1|TRBD1
TGTGCCAGCAGCGGACAGGGTGGGGACTATGGCTACACCTTC
CASSGQGGDYGYTF
>many|TRBJ1-1|TRBV2|-
TGTGCCAGCAGTGAACTGGAGAATTACTCCACTGAAGCTTTCTTT
CASSELENYSTEAFF
>many|TRBJ1-1|TRBV10-1|TRBD1
TGCGCCAGCAGTGAGTCCAGGGGGCACACTGAAGCTTTCTTT
CASSESRGHTEAFF
>-|TRBJ1-1|TRBV19|-
TGTGCCAGTAGTAGGGGATCAGGCCTGAACACTGAAGCTTTCTTT
CASSRGSGLNTEAFF
>few|TRBJ2-5|TRBV11-2|-
TGTGCCAGCTCTGGTGGCCCTGCGGAGACCCAGTACTTC
CASSGGPAETQYF
>many|TRBJ2-5|TRBV9|-
TGTGCCAGCAGCACCGGGCCACCGACTTTCCAAGAGACCCAGTACTTC
CASSTGPPTFQETQYF
>many|TRBJ1-2|TRBV28|-
TGTGCCAGCAGTTTGGGGGCAGGGGCAGTTGGCTACACCTTC
CASSLGAGAVGYTF
>many|TRBJ1-4|TRBV12-3/TRBV12-4|-
TGTGCCAGCACCTCCCCAAGGGGTGGCACTAATGAAAAACTGTTTTTT
CASTSPRGGTNEKLFF
>few|TRBJ2-7|TRBV25-1|TRBD1
TGTGCCAGCAGTGAGGGACAGACCTCCTACGAGCAGTACTTC
CASSEGQTSYEQYF
>many|TRBJ2-5|TRBV2|TRBD2
TGTGCCAGCAAACCGGGACTAGATAGAACGGAGACCCAGTACTTC
CASKPGLDRTETQYF
>few|TRBJ1-3|TRBV4-1|TRBD1
TGCGCCAGCAGCCAAGTACTCCGGGACAGGGGGGCTGGAAACACCATATATTTT
CASSQVLRDRGAGNTIYF
>many|TRBJ2-3|TRBV3-1|-
TGTGCCAGCAGCCAAGGACAGCGGCTGTATTTT
CASSQGQRLYF
>many|TRBJ2-1|TRBV6-1|-
TGTGCCAGCAGCGACCGATACAATGAGCAGTTCTTC
CASSDRYNEQFF
>-|TRBJ2-1|TRBV7-9|TRBD2
TGTGCCAGCAGCTTCGGACTAGGCTTGGGGAATGAGCAGTTCTTC
CASSFGLGLGNEQFF
>few|TRBJ2-7|TRBV10-1|-
TGCGCCAGCAGTGAGGTAGCCGGCGGCCTAAGCGAGCAGTACTTC
CASSEVAGGLSEQYF
>many|TRBJ1-2|TRBV5-1|-
TGCGCCAGCAGCTTGGAGGGGTTTAGCGGTGGCTACACCTTC
CASSLEGFSGGYTF
>many|TRBJ1-5|TRBV20-1|-
TGCAGTGCTAGGGGGGCGTATAGCAATCAGCCCCAGCATTTT
CSARGAYSNQPQHF
>-|TRBJ2-7|TRBV10-3|-
TGTGCCATCAGTGAGTCTAACAGCCAAAGAGGGTACGAGCAGTACTTC
CAISESNSQRGYEQYF
>many|TRBJ1-2|TRBV5-1|-
TGCGCCAGCAGCTCACACACTACTAACTATGGCTACACCTTC
CASSSHTTNYGYTF
>-|TRBJ1-6|TRBV6-1|-
TGTGCCAGCATGGGTCCGGTTGCTAATTCACCCCTCCACTTT
CASMGPVANSPLHF
>few|TRBJ2-4|TRBV6-1|-
TGTGCCACCGGACTCGGACGAAACATTCAGTACTTC
CATGLGRNIQYF
>many|TRBJ1-1|TRBV20-1|-
TGCAGTGCTAGAGGACGTCTGAACACTGAAGCTTTCTTT
CSARGRLNTEAFF
>-|TRBJ2-3|TRBV3-1|-
TGTGCCAGCAGCCAAGTGGGGGCCAGCACAGATACGCAGTATTTT
CASSQVGASTDTQYF
>-|TRBJ1-5|TRBV4-1|-
TGCGCCAGCAGCCAAGGCCCACCTCTCAGGGACAGCAATCAGCCCCAGCATTTT
CASSQGPPLRDSNQPQHF
>many|TRBJ1-1|TRBV29-1|TRBD1
TGCAGCGTCAACCAACCGACAGGGAAGAACACTGAAGCTTTCTTT
CSVNQPTGKNTEAFF
>-|TRBJ2-7|TRBV19|-
TGTGCCAGTAGTATGAAGGGAGAAACATCCTACGAGCAGTACTTC
CASSMKGETSYEQYF
>-|TRBJ1-1|TRBV6-1|-
TGTGCCAGCAGAGAAGGGACGGGGCTTAGAGCTTTCTTT
CASREGTGLRAFF
>-|TRBJ1-1|TRBV19|-
TGTGCCAGTAGGGGACTCAGAGAAGGTTTGACTGAAGCTTTCTTT
CASRGLREGLTEAFF
>many|TRBJ1-5|TRBV7-2|-
TGTGCCAGCAGCGTCCACGGCAATCAGCCCCAGCATTTT
CASSVHGNQPQHF
>-|TRBJ1-2|TRBV29-1|-
TGCAGCGTTGGGTGGGACATCTTCTATGGCTACACCTTC
CSVGWDIFYGYTF
>many|TRBJ2-1|TRBV7-9|-
TGTGCCAGCAGCTCCTATAAACTACTGATGGGTGAGCAGTTCTTC
CASSSYKLLMGEQFF
>many|TRBJ2-3|TRBV4-1|-
TGCGCCAGCAGCCAAGATCCGATGGGAATGACAGATACGCAGTATTTT
CASSQDPMGMTDTQYF
>many|TRBJ1-2|TRBV12-3/TRBV12-4|TRBD1
TGTGCCAGCAGTCCCACAGGGGCGGACCTCCATGGCTACACCTTC
CASSPTGADLHGYTF
>few|TRBJ2-5|TRBV11-2|-
TGTGCCAGCGCAGAGTCAGAGACCCAGTACTTC
CASAESETQYF
>many|TRBJ2-7|TRBV27|-
TGTGCCAGCAGTTTCCAGGCCGCCTACGAGCAGTACTTC
CASSFQAAYEQYF
>many|TRBJ2-7|TRBV7-2|-
TGTGCCAGCAGCGAGATCACAGGTCCCTCCTACGAGCAGTACTTC
CASSEITGPSYEQYF
>many|TRBJ1-2|TRBV9|-
TGTGCCAGCAGTGGAGACAGTCTCGTCTATGGCTACACCTTC
CASSGDSLVYGYTF